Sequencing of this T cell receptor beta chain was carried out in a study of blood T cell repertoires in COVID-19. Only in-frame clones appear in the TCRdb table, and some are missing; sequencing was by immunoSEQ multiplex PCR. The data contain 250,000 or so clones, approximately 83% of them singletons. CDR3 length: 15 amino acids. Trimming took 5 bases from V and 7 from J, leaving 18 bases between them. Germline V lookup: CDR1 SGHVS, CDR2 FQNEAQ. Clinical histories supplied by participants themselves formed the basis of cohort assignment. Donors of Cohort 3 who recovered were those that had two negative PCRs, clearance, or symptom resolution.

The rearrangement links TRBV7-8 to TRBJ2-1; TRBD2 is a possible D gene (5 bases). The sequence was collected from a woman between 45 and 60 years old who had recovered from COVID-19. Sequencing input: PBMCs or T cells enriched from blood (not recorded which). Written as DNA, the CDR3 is TGTGCCAGCAGCCCCTCCGGACGGACGGGGAATGAGCAGTTCTTC. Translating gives CASSPSGRTGNEQFF.